These T cell receptor beta chains were read from a single sample in a study of metastatic and nonmetastatic thyroid tumors. With MiXCR, TCRdb reprocessed the PCR reads. The sample contains approximately 14,000 clones, approximately 30% of which appear only once. The specimen sequenced was tumor tissue. The source is a male donor with papillary thyroid cancer or a benign thyroid nodule (not recorded which). Some clones in this sample may be carry-over from other donors' samples. The CDR3 runs from the conserved cysteine through the conserved F or W. The D gene is left open where the match is weak. Size is stated for part of the rows, as once, few or many counts, or as a class when the clone is expanded.

size: -
D: -
V: TRBV28
J: TRBJ2-7
DNA: TGTGCCAGCAGTTTATCAGGGGTAATCTCCTACGATCAGCACTTC
CDR3: CASSLSGVISYDQHF

size: few
D: TRBD1
V: TRBV28
J: TRBJ1-6
DNA: TGTGCCAGCAGTGTCGCCGGGACAGTAGAATTATCACCCCTCCACTTT
CDR3: CASSVAGTVELSPLHF

size: many
D: -
V: TRBV30
J: TRBJ2-2
DNA: TGTGCCTTTACTCAGGGGTACGGGGAGCTGTTTTTT
CDR3: CAFTQGYGELFF

size: -
D: -
V: TRBV20-1
J: TRBJ2-7
DNA: TGCAGTGCTGATTTCGGGAGAAACAACGAGCAGTACTTC
CDR3: CSADFGRNNEQYF

size: -
D: -
V: TRBV6-1
J: TRBJ1-1
DNA: TGTGCCAGCACCTACGGGGTGTTGAACACTGAAGCTTTCTTT
CDR3: CASTYGVLNTEAFF

size: -
D: -
V: TRBV20-1
J: TRBJ2-1
DNA: TGCAGTGCTAGATCCCTCACAGGGTTGGTAGCGAATGAGCAGTTCTTC
CDR3: CSARSLTGLVANEQFF

size: medium-sized
D: -
V: TRBV28
J: TRBJ1-1
DNA: TGTGCCAGCAGTTTTCGCGGGCCGGCGGCTTTCTTT
CDR3: CASSFRGPAAFF

size: -
D: -
V: TRBV6-1
J: TRBJ2-6
DNA: TGTGCCAGCAGTGAATTTGGGGGAGGTGCCAACTTCCTGACTTTC
CDR3: CASSEFGGGANFLTF

size: many
D: TRBD2
V: TRBV20-1
J: TRBJ2-5
DNA: TGCAGTGCTGGACTAGCGGCGGAGACCCAGTACTTC
CDR3: CSAGLAAETQYF

size: -
D: -
V: TRBV20-1
J: TRBJ2-1
DNA: TGCAGTGCTAGAGATTTAGCGAGCCTGAATGAGCAGTTCTTC
CDR3: CSARDLASLNEQFF

size: -
D: -
V: TRBV2
J: TRBJ2-1
DNA: TGTGCCAGCAGTAACGACATGGGGGCCTACAATGAGCTGTTCTTC
CDR3: CASSNDMGAYNELFF

size: many
D: TRBD2
V: TRBV20-1
J: TRBJ2-3
DNA: TGCAGTGCCGGGACTAGCGGCGCGCCCTCCACAGATACGCAGTATTTT
CDR3: CSAGTSGAPSTDTQYF

size: once
D: -
V: TRBV7-8
J: TRBJ2-2
DNA: TGTGCCAGCAGCTTTCGACCCCAGTGGTCAGACACCTGGGAGCTTTTTTTT
CDR3: CASSFRPQWSDTWELFF

size: -
D: -
V: TRBV7-9
J: TRBJ2-3
DNA: TGTGCCAGCAGCGCAAGTGTCTGCAGAGATACGCAGTATTTT
CDR3: CASSASVCRDTQYF

size: -
D: TRBD1
V: TRBV5-1
J: TRBJ1-1
DNA: TGCGCCAGCAGCTTGGAGGGACAGAGAATGAACACTGAAGCTTTCTTT
CDR3: CASSLEGQRMNTEAFF

size: -
D: TRBD1
V: TRBV7-8
J: TRBJ2-7
DNA: TGTGCCAGCAGCTTAGGCCTGGGACAGGTCTACGAGCAGTACTTC
CDR3: CASSLGLGQVYEQYF

size: -
D: -
V: TRBV20-1
J: TRBJ1-2
DNA: TGCAGTGCTAGAGATTATAGCGGCTACACCTTC
CDR3: CSARDYSGYTF

size: few
D: -
V: TRBV12-3/TRBV12-4
J: TRBJ1-6
DNA: TGTGCCAGCAGTTTTGAGTTGTACTCACCCCTCCACTTT
CDR3: CASSFELYSPLHF

size: many
D: -
V: TRBV29-1
J: TRBJ2-6
DNA: TGCAGCGTTGGCGGAGCTGGGGCCAACGTCCTGACTTTC
CDR3: CSVGGAGANVLTF

size: -
D: TRBD1
V: TRBV7-9
J: TRBJ1-1
DNA: TGTGCCAGCAGCAAGTCGGGACAGGGTGACACTGAAGCTTTCTTT
CDR3: CASSKSGQGDTEAFF

size: -
D: -
V: TRBV20-1
J: TRBJ2-2
DNA: TGCATTGCTAGAGTCGACGGCTCATGGCTACCGAACACCGTGGAGCTGTTTTTT
CDR3: CIARVDGSWLPNTVELFF

size: -
D: TRBD1
V: TRBV12-3/TRBV12-4
J: TRBJ1-4
DNA: TGTTCCAGCGGGCCGACAGGGAATGAAAAACTGTTTTTT
CDR3: CSSGPTGNEKLFF

size: -
D: -
V: TRBV30
J: TRBJ1-2
DNA: TGTGCCTGGAGGGAGGTGTGCTACACCTTC
CDR3: CAWREVCYTF

size: -
D: -
V: TRBV5-1
J: TRBJ1-3
DNA: TGCGCCAGCAGCTTGGGGCAGGACTACTCTGGAAACACCATATATTTT
CDR3: CASSLGQDYSGNTIYF

size: -
D: TRBD2
V: TRBV9
J: TRBJ2-5
DNA: TGTGCCAGCAGCGACCGGGACTATAGTGCTACGGGGGAGACCCAGTACTTC
CDR3: CASSDRDYSATGETQYF

size: -
D: -
V: TRBV7-2
J: TRBJ2-5
DNA: TGTGCCAGCAGCACCCAGGGGGAGGCAGGGGGAAAAGAGACCCAGTACTTC
CDR3: CASSTQGEAGGKETQYF

size: -
D: -
V: TRBV20-1
J: TRBJ2-7
DNA: TGCAGTGCTAGACCCAGGGGCCCCTCCTACGAGCAGTACTTC
CDR3: CSARPRGPSYEQYF

size: medium-sized
D: -
V: TRBV25-1
J: TRBJ1-2
DNA: TGTGCCAGCAGTGAACCGGGCAGGGGAAGCTATGGCTACACCTTC
CDR3: CASSEPGRGSYGYTF

size: many
D: TRBD1
V: TRBV7-2
J: TRBJ2-7
DNA: TGTGCCAGCAGCCACGGACAGGCGTACGAGCAGTACTTC
CDR3: CASSHGQAYEQYF

size: -
D: -
V: TRBV6-2/TRBV6-3
J: TRBJ1-1
DNA: TGTGCCAGCACAAAAAGTCTGGGTGCTATAGCTTTCTTT
CDR3: CASTKSLGAIAFF

size: -
D: -
V: TRBV20-1
J: TRBJ1-5
DNA: TGCAGTGCTAGTAGCAGGGGCCAAAGCAATCAGCCCCAGCATTTT
CDR3: CSASSRGQSNQPQHF

size: -
D: -
V: TRBV7-2
J: TRBJ2-2
DNA: TGTGCCAGCAGCTTCGGACTCTCGAACACCGGGGAGCTGTTTTTT
CDR3: CASSFGLSNTGELFF

size: medium-sized
D: -
V: TRBV11-3
J: TRBJ2-1
DNA: TGTGCCAGCAGCTTGACCTCAACACCCTCCTACAATGAGCAGTTCTTC
CDR3: CASSLTSTPSYNEQFF

size: -
D: -
V: TRBV20-1
J: TRBJ2-7
DNA: TGCAGTGCCTTCCCGGATGGAACGCATTCCGAGCAGTACTTC
CDR3: CSAFPDGTHSEQYF

size: -
D: -
V: TRBV9
J: TRBJ2-7
DNA: TGTGCCAGCAGCCCTTGGACTCGTGGCTACGAGCAGTACTTC
CDR3: CASSPWTRGYEQYF

size: -
D: TRBD1
V: TRBV11-1
J: TRBJ2-7
DNA: TGTGCCAGCAGCTTAGCCGGGACAGGGGCCTACGAGCAGTACTTC
CDR3: CASSLAGTGAYEQYF

size: -
D: -
V: TRBV14
J: TRBJ2-7
DNA: TGTGTCAGCAGCCAAGTTTTCTCCAGTACAGGCTCCTACGAGCAGTACTTT
CDR3: CVSSQVFSSTGSYEQYF

size: once
D: TRBD1
V: TRBV11-2
J: TRBJ2-7
DNA: TGTGCCAGCACACTGGGACAGGGAGGCTACGAGCAGTACTTC
CDR3: CASTLGQGGYEQYF

size: many
D: -
V: TRBV6-4
J: TRBJ1-4
DNA: TGTGCCAGCAGTGACCCAGGAAATGAAAAACTGTTTTTT
CDR3: CASSDPGNEKLFF

size: -
D: -
V: TRBV6-5
J: TRBJ2-7
DNA: TGTGCCAGCAGTTACTCGGACGGTACCTACGACCAGTACTTC
CDR3: CASSYSDGTYDQYF

size: -
D: TRBD1
V: TRBV7-9
J: TRBJ2-7
DNA: TGTGCCAGCAGCTTTGCCTTGGGGACAGTCGACGAGCAGTACTTC
CDR3: CASSFALGTVDEQYF

size: -
D: -
V: TRBV7-2
J: TRBJ2-1
DNA: TGTGCCAGCAGCTTAGCAGGGAGCCCCTACAATGAGCAGTTCTTC
CDR3: CASSLAGSPYNEQFF

size: -
D: TRBD2
V: TRBV20-1
J: TRBJ2-7
DNA: TGCAGCCAACTCAGCGGGAGCCTACCTGGGGACGAGCAGTACTTC
CDR3: CSQLSGSLPGDEQYF

size: once
D: -
V: TRBV7-2
J: TRBJ1-3
DNA: TGTGCCAGCAGCTCTACGCAGGGAAACACCATATATTTT
CDR3: CASSSTQGNTIYF

size: -
D: TRBD2
V: TRBV20-1
J: TRBJ2-7
DNA: TGCAGTGCTAGAGATTTGGGCGGGAGCTCCTACGAGCAGTACTTC
CDR3: CSARDLGGSSYEQYF